The T cell receptor beta chain under discussion was sequenced for a study of cytomegalovirus exposure and HLA in healthy donors. The repertoire was sequenced with immunoSEQ multiplex PCR; TCRdb's copy has only in-frame clones and lacks some. The table shows more than 110,000 clones, with approximately 94% occurring only once. This CDR3 spans 13 amino acids. Trimming cost V 5 bases and J 0 bases, with 8 bases left between them. CDR1 is MDHEN, CDR2 SYDVKM, per germline. The sequence came from a man between 18 and 29 years old in good health and CMV-seropositive. The chain uses TRBV28 and TRBJ2-7; no firm D call. Sequenced: PBMCs. CDR3 nucleotides: TGTGCCAGCAGTCTTTCCCCCTCCTACGAGCAGTACTTC. Residues: CASSLSPSYEQYF.